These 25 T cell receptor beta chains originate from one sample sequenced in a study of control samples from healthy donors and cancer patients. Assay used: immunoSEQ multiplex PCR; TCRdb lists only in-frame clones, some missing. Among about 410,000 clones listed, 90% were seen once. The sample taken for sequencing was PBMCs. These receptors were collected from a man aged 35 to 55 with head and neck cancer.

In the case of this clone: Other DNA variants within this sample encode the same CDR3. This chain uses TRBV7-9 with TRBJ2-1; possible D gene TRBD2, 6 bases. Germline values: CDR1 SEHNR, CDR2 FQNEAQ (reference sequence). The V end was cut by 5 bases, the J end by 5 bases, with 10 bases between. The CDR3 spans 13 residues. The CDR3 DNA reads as TGTGCCAGCAGCACTGGACTAAACAATGAGCAGTTCTTC. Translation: CASSTGLNNEQFF. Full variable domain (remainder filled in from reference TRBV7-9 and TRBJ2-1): DTGVSQNPRHKITKRGQNVTFRCDPISEHNRLYWYRQTLGQGPEFLTYFQNEAQLEKSRLLSDRFSAERPKGSFSTLEIQRTEQGDSAMYLCASSTGLNNEQFFGPGTRLTVL.

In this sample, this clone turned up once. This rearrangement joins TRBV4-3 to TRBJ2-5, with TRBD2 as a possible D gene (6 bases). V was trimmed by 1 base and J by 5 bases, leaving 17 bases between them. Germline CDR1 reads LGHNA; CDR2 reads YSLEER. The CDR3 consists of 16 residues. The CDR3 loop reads CASSQGAGGAEETQYF. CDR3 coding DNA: TGCGCCAGCAGCCAAGGTGCGGGCGGGGCGGAGGAGACCCAGTACTTC.

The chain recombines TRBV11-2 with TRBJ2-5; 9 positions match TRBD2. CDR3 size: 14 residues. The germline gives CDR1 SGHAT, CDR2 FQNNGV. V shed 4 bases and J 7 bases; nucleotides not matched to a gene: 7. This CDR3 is CASSSSGDHGTQYF. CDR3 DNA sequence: TGTGCCAGCAGCTCTAGCGGGGACCACGGGACCCAGTACTTC. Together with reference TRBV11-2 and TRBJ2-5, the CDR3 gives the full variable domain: EAGVAQSPRYKIIEKRQSVAFWCNPISGHATLYWYQQILGQGPKLLIQFQNNGVVDDSQLPKDRFSAERLKGVDSTLKIQPAKLEDSAVYLCASSSSGDHGTQYFGPGTRLLVL.

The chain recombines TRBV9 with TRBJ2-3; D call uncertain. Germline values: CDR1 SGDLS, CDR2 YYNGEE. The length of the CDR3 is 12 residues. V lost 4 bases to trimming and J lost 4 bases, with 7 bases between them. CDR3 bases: TGTGCCAGCAGCCCTCCTGCAGATACGCAGTATTTT. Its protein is CASSPPADTQYF.

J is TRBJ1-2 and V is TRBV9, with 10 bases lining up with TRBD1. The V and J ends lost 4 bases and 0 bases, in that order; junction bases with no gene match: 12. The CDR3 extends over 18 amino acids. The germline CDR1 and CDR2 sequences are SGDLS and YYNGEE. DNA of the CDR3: TGTGCCAGCAGCCTCCCGGGGGACAGGGGACGCCCTAACTATGGCTACACCTTC. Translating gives CASSLPGDRGRPNYGYTF.

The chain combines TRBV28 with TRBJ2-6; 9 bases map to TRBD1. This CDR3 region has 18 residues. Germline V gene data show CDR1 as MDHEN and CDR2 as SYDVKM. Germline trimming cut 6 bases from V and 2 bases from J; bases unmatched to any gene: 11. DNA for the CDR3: TGTGCCAGCAGCGTGGGGTGGACAGGGGATACTGGGGCCAACGTCCTGACTTTC. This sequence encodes CASSVGWTGDTGANVLTF.

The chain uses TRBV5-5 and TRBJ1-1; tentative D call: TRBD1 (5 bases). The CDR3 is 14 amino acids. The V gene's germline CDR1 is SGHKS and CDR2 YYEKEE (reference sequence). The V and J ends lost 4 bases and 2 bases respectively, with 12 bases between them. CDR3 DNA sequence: TGTGCCAGCAGCAGCCGAGGGGTCAACACTGAAGCTTTCTTT. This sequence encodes CASSSRGVNTEAFF.

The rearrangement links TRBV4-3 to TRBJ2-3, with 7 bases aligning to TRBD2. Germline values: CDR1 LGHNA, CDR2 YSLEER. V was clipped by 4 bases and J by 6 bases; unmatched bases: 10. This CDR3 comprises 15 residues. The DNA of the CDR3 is TGCGCCAGCAGCCCGACTAGCTTCCCTTTCGATACGCAGTATTTT. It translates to CASSPTSFPFDTQYF.

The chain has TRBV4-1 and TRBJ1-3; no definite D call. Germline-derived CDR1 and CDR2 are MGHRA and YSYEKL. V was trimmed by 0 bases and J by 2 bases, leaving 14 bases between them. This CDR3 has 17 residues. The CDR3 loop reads CASSQDLRSAAGNTIYF. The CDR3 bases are TGCGCCAGCAGCCAAGATCTTAGGAGCGCAGCTGGAAACACCATATATTTT.

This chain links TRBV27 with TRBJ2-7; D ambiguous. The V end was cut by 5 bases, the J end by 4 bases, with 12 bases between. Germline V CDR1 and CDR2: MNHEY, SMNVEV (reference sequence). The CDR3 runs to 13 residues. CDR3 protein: CASSPLKGYEQYF. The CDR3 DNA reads TGTGCCAGCAGTCCATTAAAAGGGTACGAGCAGTACTTC.

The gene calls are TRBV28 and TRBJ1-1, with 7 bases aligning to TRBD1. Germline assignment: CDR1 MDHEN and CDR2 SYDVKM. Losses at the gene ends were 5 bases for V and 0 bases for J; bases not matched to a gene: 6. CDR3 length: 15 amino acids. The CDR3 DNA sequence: TGTGCCAGCAGTGGGCCAGGGGGAATGAACACTGAAGCTTTCTTT. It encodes CASSGPGGMNTEAFF.

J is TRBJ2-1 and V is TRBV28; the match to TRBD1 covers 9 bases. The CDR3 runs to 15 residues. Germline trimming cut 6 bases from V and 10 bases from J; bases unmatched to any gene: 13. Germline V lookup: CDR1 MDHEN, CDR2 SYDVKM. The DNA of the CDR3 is TGTGCCAGCAGCCGACCGGGACAGGGATTAGGCGAGCAGTTCTTC. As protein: CASSRPGQGLGEQFF.

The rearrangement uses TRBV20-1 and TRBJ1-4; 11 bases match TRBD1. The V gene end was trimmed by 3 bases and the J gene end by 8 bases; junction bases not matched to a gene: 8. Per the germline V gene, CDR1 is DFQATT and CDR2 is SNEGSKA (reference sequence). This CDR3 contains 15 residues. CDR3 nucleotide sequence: TGCAGTGCTAGTGATAGGACAGGGGGCCCGGAAAAACTGTTTTTT. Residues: CSASDRTGGPEKLFF.

CDR3 amino acids: CASSTLQGTEAFF. The DNA of the CDR3 is TGCGCCAGCAGTACCCTCCAGGGAACTGAAGCTTTCTTT. The chain couples TRBV10-2 to TRBJ1-1, with a weak D call TRBD1 (5 bases). V lost 5 bases and J lost 5, with 12 bases in between. The CDR3 loop spans 13 amino acids. Germline CDR1 WSHSY, CDR2 SAAADI.

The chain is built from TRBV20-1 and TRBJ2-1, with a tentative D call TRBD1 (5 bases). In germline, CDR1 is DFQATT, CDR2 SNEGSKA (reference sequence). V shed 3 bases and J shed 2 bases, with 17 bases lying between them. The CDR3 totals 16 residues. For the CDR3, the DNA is TGCAGTGCTAGTGAGCCAACAGGTTGGACCTACAATGAGCAGTTCTTC. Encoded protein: CSASEPTGWTYNEQFF.

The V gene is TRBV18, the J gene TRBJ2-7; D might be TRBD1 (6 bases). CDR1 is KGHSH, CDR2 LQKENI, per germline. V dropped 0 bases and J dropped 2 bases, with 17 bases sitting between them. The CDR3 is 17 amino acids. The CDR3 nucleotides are TGTGCCAGCTCACCACCGGGGGCGGTGGGACAAGCCTACGAGCAGTACTTC. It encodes CASSPPGAVGQAYEQYF. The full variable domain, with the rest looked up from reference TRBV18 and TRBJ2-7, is NAGVMQNPRHLVRRRGQEARLRCSPMKGHSHVYWYRQLPEEGLKFMVYLQKENIIDESGMPKERFSAEFPKEGPSILRIQQVVRGDSAAYFCASSPPGAVGQAYEQYFGPGTRLTVT.

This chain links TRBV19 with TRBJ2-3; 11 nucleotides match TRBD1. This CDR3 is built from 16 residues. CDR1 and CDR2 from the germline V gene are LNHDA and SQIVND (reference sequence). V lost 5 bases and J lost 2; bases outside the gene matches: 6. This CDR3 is CASSSGQGVATDTQYF. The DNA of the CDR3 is TGTGCCAGTAGTTCGGGACAGGGGGTTGCCACAGATACGCAGTATTTT.

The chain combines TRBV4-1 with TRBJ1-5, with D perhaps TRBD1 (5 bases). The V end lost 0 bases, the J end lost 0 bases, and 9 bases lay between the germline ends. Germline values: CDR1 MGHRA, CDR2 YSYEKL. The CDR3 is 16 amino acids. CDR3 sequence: CASSQDHRNSNQPQHF. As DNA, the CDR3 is TGCGCCAGCAGCCAAGATCACAGGAATAGCAATCAGCCCCAGCATTTT.

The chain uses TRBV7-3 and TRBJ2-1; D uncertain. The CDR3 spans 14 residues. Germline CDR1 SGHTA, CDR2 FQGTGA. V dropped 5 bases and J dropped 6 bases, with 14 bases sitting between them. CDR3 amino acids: CASSPGRAFNEQFF. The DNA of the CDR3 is TGTGCCAGCAGCCCCGGACGCGCCTTCAATGAGCAGTTCTTC.

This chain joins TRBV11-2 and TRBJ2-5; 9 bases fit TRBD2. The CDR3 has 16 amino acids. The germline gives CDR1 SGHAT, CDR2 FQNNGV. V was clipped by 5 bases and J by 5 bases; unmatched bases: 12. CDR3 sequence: CASSRTGGRAGETQYF. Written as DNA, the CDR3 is TGTGCCAGCAGCCGGACTGGCGGGAGGGCCGGGGAGACCCAGTACTTC.

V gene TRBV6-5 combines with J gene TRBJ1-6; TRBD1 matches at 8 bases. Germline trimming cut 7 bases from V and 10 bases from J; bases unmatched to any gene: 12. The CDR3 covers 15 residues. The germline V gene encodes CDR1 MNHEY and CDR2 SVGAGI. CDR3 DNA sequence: TGTGCCAGCACTCTCCGGACAGGGCATGAATCACCCCTCCACTTT. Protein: CASTLRTGHESPLHF.

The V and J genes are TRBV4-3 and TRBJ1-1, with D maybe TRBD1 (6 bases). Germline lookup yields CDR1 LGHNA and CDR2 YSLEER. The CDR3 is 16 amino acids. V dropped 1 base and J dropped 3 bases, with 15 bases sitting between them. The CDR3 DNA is TGCGCCAGCAGCCAAGGAGGGGGTAGGGTTGACACTGAAGCTTTCTTT. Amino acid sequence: CASSQGGGRVDTEAFF.

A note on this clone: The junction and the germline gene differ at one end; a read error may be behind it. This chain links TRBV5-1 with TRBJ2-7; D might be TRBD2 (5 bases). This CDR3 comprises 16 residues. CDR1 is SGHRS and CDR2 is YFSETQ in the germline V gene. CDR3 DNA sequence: TGCGCCGGCAGTCCCTCCCCACCGGGATTGCCCCACGAGCAGTACTTC. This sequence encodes CAGSPSPPGLPHEQYF. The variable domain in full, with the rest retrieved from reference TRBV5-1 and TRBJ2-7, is KAGVTQTPRYLIKTRGQQVTLSCSPISGHRSVSWYQQTPGQGLQFLFEYFSETQRNKGNFPGRFSGRQFSNSRSEMNVSTLELGDSALYLCAGSPSPPGLPHEQYFGPGTRLTVT.

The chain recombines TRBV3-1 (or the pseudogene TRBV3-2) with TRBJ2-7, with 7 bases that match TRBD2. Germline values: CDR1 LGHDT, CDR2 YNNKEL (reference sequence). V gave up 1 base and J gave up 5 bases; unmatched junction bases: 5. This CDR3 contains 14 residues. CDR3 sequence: CASSQVWGRDEQYF. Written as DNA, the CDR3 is TGTGCCAGCAGCCAAGTATGGGGGAGGGACGAGCAGTACTTC.

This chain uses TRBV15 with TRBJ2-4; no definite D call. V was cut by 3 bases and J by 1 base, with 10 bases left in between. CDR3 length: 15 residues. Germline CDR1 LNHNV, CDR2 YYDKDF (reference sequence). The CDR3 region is CATSRLELAKNIQYF. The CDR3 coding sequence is TGTGCCACCAGCAGGTTAGAACTGGCCAAAAACATTCAGTACTTC.